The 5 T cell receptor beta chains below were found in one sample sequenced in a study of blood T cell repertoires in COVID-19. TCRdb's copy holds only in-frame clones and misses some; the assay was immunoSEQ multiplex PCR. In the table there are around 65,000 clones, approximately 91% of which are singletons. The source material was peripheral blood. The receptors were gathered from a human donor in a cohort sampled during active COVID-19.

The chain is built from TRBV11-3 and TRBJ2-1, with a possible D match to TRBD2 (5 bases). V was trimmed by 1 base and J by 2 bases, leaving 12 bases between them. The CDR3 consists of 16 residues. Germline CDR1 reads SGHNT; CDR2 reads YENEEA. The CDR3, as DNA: TGTGCCAGCAGCTTAGCACTAGTCGAACCCTACAATGAGCAGTTCTTC. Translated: CASSLALVEPYNEQFF.

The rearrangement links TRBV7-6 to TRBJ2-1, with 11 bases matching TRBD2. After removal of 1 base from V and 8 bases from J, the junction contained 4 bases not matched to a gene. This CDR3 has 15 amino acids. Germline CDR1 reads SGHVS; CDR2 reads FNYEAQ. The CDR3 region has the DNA TGTGCCAGCAGCTTAGGGACTAGCGGGTGGGATGAGCAGTTCTTC. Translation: CASSLGTSGWDEQFF.

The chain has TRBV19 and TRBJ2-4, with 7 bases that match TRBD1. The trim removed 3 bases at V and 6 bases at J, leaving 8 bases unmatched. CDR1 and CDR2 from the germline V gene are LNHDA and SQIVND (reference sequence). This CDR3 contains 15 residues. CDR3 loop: CASSMGQGQRNIQYF. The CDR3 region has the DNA TGTGCCAGTAGTATGGGTCAGGGACAGAGAAACATTCAGTACTTC. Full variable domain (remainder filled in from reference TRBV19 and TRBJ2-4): DGGITQSPKYLFRKEGQNVTLSCEQNLNHDAMYWYRQDPGQGLRLIYYSQIVNDFQKGDIAEGYSVSREKKESFPLTVTSAQKNPTAFYLCASSMGQGQRNIQYFGAGTRLSVL.

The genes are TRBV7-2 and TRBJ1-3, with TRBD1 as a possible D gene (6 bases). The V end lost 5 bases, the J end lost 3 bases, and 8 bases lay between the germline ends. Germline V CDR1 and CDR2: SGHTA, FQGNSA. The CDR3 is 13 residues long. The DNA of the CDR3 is TGTGCCAGCAGCACAGGGATTGGAAACACCATATATTTT. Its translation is CASSTGIGNTIYF.

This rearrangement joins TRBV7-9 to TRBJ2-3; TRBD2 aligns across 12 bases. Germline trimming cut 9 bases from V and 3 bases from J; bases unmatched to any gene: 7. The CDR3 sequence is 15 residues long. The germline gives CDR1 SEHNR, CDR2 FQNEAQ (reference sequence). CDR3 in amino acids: CASKTSGSITDTQYF. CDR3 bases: TGTGCCAGTAAGACTAGCGGGAGTATTACAGATACGCAGTATTTT.